The 20 T cell receptor beta chains below all came from one sample that was sequenced in a study of blood T cell repertoires in COVID-19. TCRdb's copy holds only in-frame clones and misses some; the assay was immunoSEQ multiplex PCR. The top ten hold around 0.8% of the sample, which has hundreds of thousands of clones, roughly 87% seen once. The sample consisted of peripheral blood. The source is a woman aged 25 to 39 with acute or convalescent COVID-19.

The chain couples TRBV5-4 to TRBJ1-3; no clear D. Germline V gene lookup returns CDR1 SGHNT and CDR2 YYREEE (reference sequence). V was shortened by 0 bases and J by 0 bases, with 4 bases between the two germline ends. The CDR3 has 14 residues. The CDR3 DNA follows: TGTGCCAGCAGCTTGGCCAGCTCTGGAAACACCATATATTTT. Its protein is CASSLASSGNTIYF. The entire variable domain, with the rest obtained from reference TRBV5-4 and TRBJ1-3, is as follows: ETGVTQSPTHLIKTRGQQVTLRCSSQSGHNTVSWYQQALGQGPQFIFQYYREEENGRGNFPPRFSGLQFPNYSSELNVNALELDDSALYLCASSLASSGNTIYFGEGSWLTVV.

This clone has a single count. The rearrangement links TRBV25-1 to TRBJ2-3; 11 nucleotides line up with TRBD2. After removal of 0 bases from V and 4 bases from J, the junction contained 9 bases not matched to a gene. The V gene's germline CDR1 is MGHDK and CDR2 SYGVNS. This CDR3 has 18 residues. The CDR3 spells CASSEYGELAGVSDTQYF. The DNA of the CDR3 is TGTGCCAGCAGTGAATATGGCGAACTAGCGGGAGTTTCAGATACGCAGTATTTT.

The chain employs TRBV14 and TRBJ1-1, with D uncertain. Per germline, CDR1 SGHDN and CDR2 FVKESK. The CDR3 runs 14 residues. Trimming stripped 6 bases from V and 1 base from J, with 12 bases between. The CDR3 bases are TGTGCCAGCAGTATTACAGCGGGGAACACTGAAGCTTTCTTT. Translated, it gives CASSITAGNTEAFF.

This chain uses TRBV9 with TRBJ2-3; a weak D match, TRBD2 (6 bases). Germline V gene data show CDR1 as SGDLS and CDR2 as YYNGEE. CDR3 length equals 16 residues. The ends were cut back, 4 bases at V and 2 bases at J, with 17 bases in the middle. CDR3: CASSQIAAVPTDTQYF. DNA for the CDR3: TGTGCCAGCAGCCAAATAGCGGCCGTACCCACAGATACGCAGTATTTT.

The chain is built from TRBV7-2 and TRBJ2-5, with a weak D call TRBD2 (6 bases). The V and J ends lost 2 bases and 5 bases respectively, with 18 bases between them. In germline, CDR1 is SGHTA, CDR2 FQGNSA. The CDR3 is 16 residues long. CDR3 residues: CASSLFGARDVETQYF. CDR3 coding DNA: TGTGCCAGCAGCTTATTCGGCGCGCGGGACGTTGAGACCCAGTACTTC.

The chain links TRBV6-2 or TRBV6-3 to TRBJ1-5; maybe TRBD1 (5 bases). V lost 1 base to trimming and J lost 1 base, with 8 bases between them. CDR1 and CDR2 (germline): MNHEY, SVGEGT. The CDR3 consists of 15 residues. CDR3 protein: CASSYFGASNQPQHF. DNA of the CDR3: TGTGCCAGCAGTTACTTTGGGGCAAGCAATCAGCCCCAGCATTTT.

The rearrangement uses TRBV15 and TRBJ1-6; 10 bases are a match to TRBD1. Germline V gives CDR1 LNHNV, CDR2 YYDKDF (reference sequence). Trimming took 1 base from V and 11 from J; bases not matched to a gene: 11. The CDR3 totals 17 residues. CDR3 in amino acids: CATSRGGLRDRGTPLHF. The CDR3 DNA reads TGTGCCACCAGCAGAGGAGGCCTGAGGGACAGGGGTACACCCCTCCACTTT.

V gene TRBV20-1 combines with J gene TRBJ2-2; TRBD2 agrees at 7 bases. J gave up 5 bases and V 3 bases, and 15 bases lay outside the gene matches. The CDR3 runs to 17 residues. The germline CDR1 and CDR2 sequences are DFQATT and SNEGSKA (reference sequence). The CDR3 sequence: CSASPPVAGVWTGELFF. CDR3 in DNA: TGCAGTGCTAGTCCTCCGGTTGCGGGAGTCTGGACCGGGGAGCTGTTTTTT.

The rearrangement uses TRBV6-6 and TRBJ2-1, with D tentatively TRBD2 (6 bases). Per germline, CDR1 MNHNY and CDR2 SVGAGI (reference sequence). The germline V and J ends were trimmed by 5 bases and 5 bases, with 28 bases remaining between them. The CDR3 is 19 residues long. CDR3 loop: CASSPWAGRTTSANNEQFF. In DNA, the CDR3 is TGTGCCAGCAGTCCTTGGGCTGGAAGGACTACGAGCGCAAACAATGAGCAGTTCTTC.

DNA for the CDR3: TGTGCCAGCAGTTTAACTCCCGTCGGTGGCTACACCTTC. Translated, it gives CASSLTPVGGYTF. V usage is TRBV12-3 or TRBV12-4 and J usage is TRBJ1-2; D ambiguous. The CDR3 covers 13 residues. V was trimmed by 2 bases and J by 7 bases, leaving 11 bases between them.

The rearrangement joins TRBV19 to TRBJ2-5, with D tentatively TRBD1 (6 bases). CDR1 is LNHDA, CDR2 SQIVND, per germline (reference sequence). V lost 6 bases, J lost 2 bases, and 10 bases lay in between. This CDR3 is built from 13 residues. The CDR3 region has the DNA TGTGCCAGTAGCGGACAGTATCAAGAGACCCAGTACTTC. This sequence encodes CASSGQYQETQYF.

The chain has TRBV7-9 and TRBJ2-4; 11 bases align to TRBD2. V trimming: 4 bases; J trimming: 0 bases; junction bases outside the gene matches: 5. CDR3 length equals 17 residues. Germline V CDR1 and CDR2: SEHNR, FQNEAQ (reference sequence). The DNA of the CDR3 is TGTGCCAGCAGCTACGGACTAGCGGGTCTAGCCAAAAACATTCAGTACTTC. It specifies CASSYGLAGLAKNIQYF. The full variable domain, in which reference TRBV7-9 and TRBJ2-4 provide the parts outside the CDR3, is DTGVSQNPRHKITKRGQNVTFRCDPISEHNRLYWYRQTLGQGPEFLTYFQNEAQLEKSRLLSDRFSAERPKGSFSTLEIQRTEQGDSAMYLCASSYGLAGLAKNIQYFGAGTRLSVL.

The sample holds one count of this clone. Written as DNA, the CDR3 is TGTGCCTGGACCATCGAGGGGGCAGATACGCAGTATTTT. Amino acids: CAWTIEGADTQYF. This sequence joins TRBV30 and TRBJ2-3; D might be TRBD1 (6 bases). V shed 4 bases and J shed 4 bases, with 12 bases lying between them. This CDR3 region has 13 residues. Germline V lookup: CDR1 GTSNPN, CDR2 SVGIG (reference sequence).

This clone came up once. CDR3 DNA: TGTGCCAGCAGTCATCAGAGGGGGACAACGACCAGCAATGAGCAGTTCTTC. It specifies CASSHQRGTTTSNEQFF. The chain is built from TRBV11-2 and TRBJ2-1; the D gene is possibly TRBD1 (6 bases). V lost 6 bases, J lost 6 bases, and 24 bases lay in between. Germline CDR1 reads SGHAT; CDR2 reads FQNNGV. This CDR3 region has 17 residues.

This clone has more than one count but fewer than ten. DNA of the CDR3: TGTGCCTGCCCTTACCGGGGCACCGGGGAGCTGTTTTTT. This gives the protein CACPYRGTGELFF. This chain uses TRBV30 with TRBJ2-2; D possibly corresponds to TRBD2 (5 bases). The CDR3 consists of 13 residues. Trimming left V 6 bases short and J 4 bases short, with 12 bases between. CDR1 and CDR2 from the germline V gene are GTSNPN and SVGIG (reference sequence). Full variable domain (missing parts from reference TRBV30 and TRBJ2-2): SQTIHQWPATLVQPVGSPLSLECTVEGTSNPNLYWYRQAAGRGLQLLFYSVGIGQISSEVPQNLSASRPQDRQFILSSKKLLLSDSGFYLCACPYRGTGELFFGEGSRLTVL.

V usage is TRBV5-4 and J usage is TRBJ2-1; D is perhaps TRBD2 (5 bases). This CDR3 is built from 14 residues. Per germline, CDR1 SGHNT and CDR2 YYREEE (reference sequence). Trimming pared 2 bases from V and 0 bases from J, leaving 6 bases between. CDR3 amino acids: CASSLADSYNEQFF. The CDR3 DNA follows: TGTGCCAGCAGCTTAGCGGACTCCTACAATGAGCAGTTCTTC.

The chain carries TRBV19 and TRBJ1-5; no clear D. Germline CDR1 reads LNHDA; CDR2 reads SQIVND (reference sequence). The CDR3 is 14 residues long. Trimming pared 3 bases from V and 0 bases from J, leaving 6 bases between. The CDR3 bases are TGTGCCAGTAGTATTTCCGTTAGCAATCAGCCCCAGCATTTT. It encodes CASSISVSNQPQHF.

This chain uses TRBV30 with TRBJ2-7; unclear D gene. Germline values: CDR1 GTSNPN, CDR2 SVGIG (reference sequence). The CDR3 spans 15 residues. Trimming shortened V by 0 bases and J by 3 bases, and 15 bases separated the two germline ends. The DNA for the CDR3 is TGTGCCTGGAGTGTAGAGGTCCTTCGGGTCTACGAGCAGTACTTC. Translation gives CAWSVEVLRVYEQYF.

DNA for the CDR3: TGTGCCAGTAGTATTCGGGTCTCGAGGATAGCGGCTAGGGGTGAGCAGTTCTTC. This translates into CASSIRVSRIAARGEQFF. The rearrangement joins TRBV19 to TRBJ2-1; maybe TRBD2 (6 bases). The V gene's germline CDR1 is LNHDA and CDR2 SQIVND (reference sequence). The CDR3 loop spans 18 amino acids. The V end was cut by 3 bases, the J end by 9 bases, with 27 bases between.

This clone occurred a few times. The gene calls are TRBV7-2 and TRBJ2-2; tentatively, D is TRBD1 (6 bases). The V and J ends lost 2 bases and 5 bases respectively, with 12 bases between them. The CDR3 is 15 amino acids. The germline gives CDR1 SGHTA, CDR2 FQGNSA. DNA of the CDR3: TGTGCCAGCAGCTTACTTACAGGGACGACCGGGGAGCTGTTTTTT. Translation: CASSLLTGTTGELFF.